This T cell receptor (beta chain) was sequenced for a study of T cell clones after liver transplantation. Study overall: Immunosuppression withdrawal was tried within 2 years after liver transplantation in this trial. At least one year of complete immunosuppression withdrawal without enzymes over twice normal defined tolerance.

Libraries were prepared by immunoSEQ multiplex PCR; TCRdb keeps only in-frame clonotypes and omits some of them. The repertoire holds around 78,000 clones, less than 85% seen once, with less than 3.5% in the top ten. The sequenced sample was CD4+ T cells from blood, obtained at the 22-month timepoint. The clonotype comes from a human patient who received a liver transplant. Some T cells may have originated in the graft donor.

This CDR3 reads CASSPPYGNTEAFF. In DNA, the CDR3 is TGTGCCAGCTCACCACCGTACGGAAACACTGAAGCTTTCTTT. V usage is TRBV18 and J usage is TRBJ1-1; D remains ambiguous. Looked up from germline, CDR1 is KGHSH and CDR2 is LQKENI. Trimming removed 0 bases from V and 2 bases from J, with 7 bases in between. The CDR3 length is 14 residues.